This T cell receptor beta chain is from a study of T cell clonotyping in hematopoietic cell transplantation. Study-level information: Recipients' pretransplant samples followed cytoreduction. Study outcomes and limitations: After transplant, recipient diversity fell while pathologically expanded clonotypes grew through day 180.

The germline V gene has CDR1 GTSNPN and CDR2 SVGIG (reference sequence). This CDR3 spans 13 amino acids. J lost 2 bases, V lost 5 bases, and 6 bases had no gene match. Using immunoSEQ multiplex PCR, the repertoire was profiled, and TCRdb retains in-frame clones only, with some absent. This sample yields more than 70,000 clones, of which 90% to 97% are seen a single time; under 2% belongs to the top ten. This clone was recorded once. Its matching antigen is unknown. The time point here: recipient sample about 28 days before transplant, after cytoreduction. Blood collection times were about day -28 and days 30, 100, 180 posttransplant.

The J gene is TRBJ2-7, the V gene TRBV30; 7 bases map to TRBD1. The TCR originated in a woman between 50 and 59 years old with acute myeloid leukemia. Some clones in this sample may be carry-over from other donors' samples. Sequences were derived from peripheral blood mononuclear cells, sampled before stem cell transplant. CDR3 nucleotides: TGTGCCTGGGCCGGGACAGAGGCCTACGAGCAGTACTTC. Translation gives CAWAGTEAYEQYF.